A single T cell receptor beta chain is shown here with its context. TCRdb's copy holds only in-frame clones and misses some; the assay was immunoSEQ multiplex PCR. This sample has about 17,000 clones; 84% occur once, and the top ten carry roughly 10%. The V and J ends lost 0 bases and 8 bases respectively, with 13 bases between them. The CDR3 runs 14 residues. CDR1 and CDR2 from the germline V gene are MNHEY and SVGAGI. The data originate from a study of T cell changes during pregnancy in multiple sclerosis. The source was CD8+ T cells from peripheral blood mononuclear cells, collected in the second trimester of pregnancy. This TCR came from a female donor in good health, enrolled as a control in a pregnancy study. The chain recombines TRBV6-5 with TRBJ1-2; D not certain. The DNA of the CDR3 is TGTGCCAGCAGTTACTCTGAGGGTTCTAACGGCTACACCTTC. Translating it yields CASSYSEGSNGYTF.